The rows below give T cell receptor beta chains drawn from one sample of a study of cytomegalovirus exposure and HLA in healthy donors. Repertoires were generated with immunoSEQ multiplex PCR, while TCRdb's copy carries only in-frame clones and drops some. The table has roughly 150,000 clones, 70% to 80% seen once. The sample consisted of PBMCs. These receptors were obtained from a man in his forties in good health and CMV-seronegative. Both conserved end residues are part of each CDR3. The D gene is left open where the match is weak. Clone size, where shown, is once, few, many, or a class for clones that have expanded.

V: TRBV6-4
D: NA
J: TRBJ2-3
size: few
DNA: TGTGCCAGCAGTGATACCAGCGGAGAGGCGAATACGCAGTATTTT
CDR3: CASSDTSGEANTQYF

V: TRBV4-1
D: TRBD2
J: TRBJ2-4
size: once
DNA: TGCGCCAGCAGCCTAGGACTAGCGGGAGAGAACATTCAGTACTTC
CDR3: CASSLGLAGENIQYF

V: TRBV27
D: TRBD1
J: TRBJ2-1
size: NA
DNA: TGTGCCAGCAGTTTATGGGGACAGGGGATCGCAAACAATGAGCAGTTCTTC
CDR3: CASSLWGQGIANNEQFF

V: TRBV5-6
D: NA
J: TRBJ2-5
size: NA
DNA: TGTGCCAGCAGCCCCCCGACAGGTGGTAGGGAGACCCAGTACTTC
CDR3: CASSPPTGGRETQYF

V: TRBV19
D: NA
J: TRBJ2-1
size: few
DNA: TGTGCCAGTAGTCCCTCCCGGACAGCCTACAATGAGCAGTTCTTC
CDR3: CASSPSRTAYNEQFF

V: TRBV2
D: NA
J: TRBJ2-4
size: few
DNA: TGTGCCAGTGGGGGCAATCTGGCAGGTTTTAACAGTCAGTACTTC
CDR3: CASGGNLAGFNSQYF

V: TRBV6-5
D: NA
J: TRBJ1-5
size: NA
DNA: TGTGCCAGCAGCCAACAGGGACTAAGCAATCAGCCCCAGCATTTT
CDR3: CASSQQGLSNQPQHF

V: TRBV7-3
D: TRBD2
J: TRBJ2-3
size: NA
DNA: TGTGCCAGCAGCCCGGGACTAGCGGGAGATACGCAGTATTTT
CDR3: CASSPGLAGDTQYF

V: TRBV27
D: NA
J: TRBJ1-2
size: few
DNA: TGTGCCAGCAGTTTTAGGACTCACGGCGCCTATGGCTACACCTTC
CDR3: CASSFRTHGAYGYTF

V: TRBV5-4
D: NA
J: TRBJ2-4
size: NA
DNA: TGTGCCAGCAGCTCGAGGGAAGCAAACATTCAGTACTTC
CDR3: CASSSREANIQYF

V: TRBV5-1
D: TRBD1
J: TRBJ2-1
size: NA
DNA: TGCGCCAGCAGCCCGCGGACAGGGGGATATGCTGAGCAGTTCTTC
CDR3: CASSPRTGGYAEQFF

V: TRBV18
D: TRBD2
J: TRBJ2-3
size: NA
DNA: TGTGCCAGCTCACCCAACCGGGAGGGTAGCACAGATACGCAGTATTTT
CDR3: CASSPNREGSTDTQYF

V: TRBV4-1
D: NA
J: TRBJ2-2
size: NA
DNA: TGCGCCAGCAGCCAAGAGGCAGGGGCCACCTCCGGGGAGCTGTTTTTT
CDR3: CASSQEAGATSGELFF

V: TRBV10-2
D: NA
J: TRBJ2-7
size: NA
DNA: TGCGCCAGCAGCCAGCGTCCCAATGCCTACGAGCAGTACTTC
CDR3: CASSQRPNAYEQYF

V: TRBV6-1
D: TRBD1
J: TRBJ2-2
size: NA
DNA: TGTGCCAGCTCTCGGACAGGGCCGAACACCGGGGAGCTGTTTTTT
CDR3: CASSRTGPNTGELFF

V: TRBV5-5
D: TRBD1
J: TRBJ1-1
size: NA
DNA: TGTGCCAGCAGCTCCCCCGGGACAGGGGGTATTGCTTTCTTT
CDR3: CASSSPGTGGIAFF

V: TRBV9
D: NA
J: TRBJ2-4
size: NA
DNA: TGTGCCAGCAGCGTAGGGCTAGCCAAAAACAGTCAGTACTTC
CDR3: CASSVGLAKNSQYF

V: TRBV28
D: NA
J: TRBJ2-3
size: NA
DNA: TGTGCCAGCAGTTTCCCAACTAGCACAGATACGCAGTATTTT
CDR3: CASSFPTSTDTQYF

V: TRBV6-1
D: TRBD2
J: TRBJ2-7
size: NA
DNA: TGTGCCAGCAGTGAAGCCTCCGGGACTAGCGGATACGAGCAGTACTTC
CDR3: CASSEASGTSGYEQYF

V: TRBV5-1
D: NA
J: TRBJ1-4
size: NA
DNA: TGCGCCAGCAGCTTGGCGGTAGGGGCTGAAAAACTGTTTTTT
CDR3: CASSLAVGAEKLFF

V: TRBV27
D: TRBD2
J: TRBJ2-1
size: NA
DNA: TGTGCCAGCGCGAGCGGGAGCTCCTACAATGAGCAGTTCTTC
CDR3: CASASGSSYNEQFF

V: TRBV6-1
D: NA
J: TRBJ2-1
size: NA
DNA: TGTGCCGCTGGGGTGGGGAGCGTCAATGAGCAGTTCTTC
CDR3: CAAGVGSVNEQFF

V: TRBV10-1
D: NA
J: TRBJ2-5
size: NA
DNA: TGCGCCAGCGCGCCGGGGAACAGACAAGAGACCCAGTACTTC
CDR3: CASAPGNRQETQYF

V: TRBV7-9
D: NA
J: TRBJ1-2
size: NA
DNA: TGTGCCAGCAGCCCGGGGACAAACTATGGCTACACCTTC
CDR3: CASSPGTNYGYTF

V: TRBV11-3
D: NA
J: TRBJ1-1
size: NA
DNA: TGTGCCAGCAGCTTTCAGGGTAACACTGAAGCTTTCTTT
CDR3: CASSFQGNTEAFF

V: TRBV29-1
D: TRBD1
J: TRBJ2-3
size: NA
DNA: TGCAGCGTTGAAGATCCAGGGGGCGGAACAGATACGCAGTATTTT
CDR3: CSVEDPGGGTDTQYF

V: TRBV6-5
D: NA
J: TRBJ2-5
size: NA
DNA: TGTGCCAGCAGTTATCAGGCCCCAAGGGGGGAGACCCAGTACTTC
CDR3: CASSYQAPRGETQYF

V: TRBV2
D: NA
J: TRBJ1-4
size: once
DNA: TGTGCCAGTGGGCCTTCCCGAGCAATAGGGGGTGAAAAACTGTTTTTT
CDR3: CASGPSRAIGGEKLFF

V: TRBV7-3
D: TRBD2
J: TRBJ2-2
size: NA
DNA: TGTGCCAGCAGCAACGATCCGGGACTAGCGGGAGCCGGGGAGCTGTTTTTT
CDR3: CASSNDPGLAGAGELFF

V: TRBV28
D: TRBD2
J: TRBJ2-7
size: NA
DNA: TGTGCCAGCAGTTTAATTCGGGGCGGGGATGAGCGGGAGGTTCACTTC
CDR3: CASSLIRGGDEREVHF

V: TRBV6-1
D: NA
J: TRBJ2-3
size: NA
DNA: TGTGCCAGCAGTGTCGAGGAAAGCACAGATACGCAGTATTTT
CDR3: CASSVEESTDTQYF

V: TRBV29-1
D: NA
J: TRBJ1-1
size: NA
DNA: TGCAGCGTTTTTTCGCGGGGGAAAACTGAAGCTTTCTTT
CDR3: CSVFSRGKTEAFF

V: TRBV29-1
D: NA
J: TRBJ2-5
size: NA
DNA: TGCAGCGTGATAGCGTCCACCCAAGAGACCCAGTACTTC
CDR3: CSVIASTQETQYF

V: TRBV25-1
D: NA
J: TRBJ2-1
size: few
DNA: TGTGCCAGCAGTGGGGGGGTGCAGGGTCGGCACAATGAGCAGTTCTTC
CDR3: CASSGGVQGRHNEQFF

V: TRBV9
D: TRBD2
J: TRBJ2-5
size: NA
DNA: TGTGCCAGCAGCCCCGCAGGGGAAGGCGGGGGGGAGCAGTACTTC
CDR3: CASSPAGEGGGEQYF

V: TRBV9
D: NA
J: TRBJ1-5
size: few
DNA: TGTGCCAGCAGCGCCTCGACAGGAGGCAATCAGCCCCAGCATTTT
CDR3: CASSASTGGNQPQHF

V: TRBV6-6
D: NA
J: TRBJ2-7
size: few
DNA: TGTGCCAGCAGTTACGGGCAGGGCACCCCCTACGAGCAGTACTTC
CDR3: CASSYGQGTPYEQYF

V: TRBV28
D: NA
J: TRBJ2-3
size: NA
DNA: TGTGCCAGCAGTTTCGACAGGTATGGCACAGATACGCAGTATTTT
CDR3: CASSFDRYGTDTQYF

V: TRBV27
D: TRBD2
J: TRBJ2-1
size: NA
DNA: TGTGCCAGCAGTTGGGGACTAGCGGGGAAGGGGCAGTTCTTC
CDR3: CASSWGLAGKGQFF

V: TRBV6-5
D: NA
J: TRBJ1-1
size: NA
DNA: TGTGCCAGCCAGGGGACTGAAGCTTTCTTT
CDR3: CASQGTEAFF

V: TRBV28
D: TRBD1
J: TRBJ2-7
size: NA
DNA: TGTGCCAGCAGTCAAGGACAGGGGTACGAGCAGTACTTC
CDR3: CASSQGQGYEQYF

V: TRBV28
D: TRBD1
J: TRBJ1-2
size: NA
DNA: TGTGCCAGCAGTCCCGGACAGGGAGGAGTCCTAGGCTACACCTTC
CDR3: CASSPGQGGVLGYTF

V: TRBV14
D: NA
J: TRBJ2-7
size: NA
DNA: TGTGCCAGCAGCCAAGATCATGAGAGGGGGAGAAAGCTGTACTTC
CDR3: CASSQDHERGRKLYF

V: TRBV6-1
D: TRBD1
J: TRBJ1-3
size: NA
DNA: TGTGCCAGCAGTCTACGGGACAGGGTTGGAAACACCATATATTTT
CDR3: CASSLRDRVGNTIYF

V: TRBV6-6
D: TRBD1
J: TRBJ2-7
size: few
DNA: TGTGCCAGCAGAGGGACAGGGACCTCCTACGAGCAGTACTTC
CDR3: CASRGTGTSYEQYF

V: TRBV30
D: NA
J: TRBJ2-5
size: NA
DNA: TGTGCCTGGAGGGCACTATCATTAGGAGAGACCCAGTACTTC
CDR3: CAWRALSLGETQYF

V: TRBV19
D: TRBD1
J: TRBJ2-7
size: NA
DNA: TGTGCCAGTAATCCAAATCCGGGACAGGGATACGAGCAGTACTTC
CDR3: CASNPNPGQGYEQYF